Following are 30 T cell receptor beta chains from one sample sequenced in a study of blood T cell repertoires in COVID-19. Only in-frame clones appear in the TCRdb table, and some are missing; sequencing was by immunoSEQ multiplex PCR. The repertoire holds about 81,000 clones, with roughly 82% as singletons. Sequencing was done on a sample of peripheral blood. The receptors shown here come from a human donor in a cohort sampled during active COVID-19.

Concerning this clone: Within the sample, other DNA sequences also encode this same CDR3. This chain connects TRBV4-1 to TRBJ1-1, with 8 bases aligning to TRBD1. V lost 3 bases and J lost 2; bases outside the gene matches: 5. In germline, CDR1 is MGHRA, CDR2 YSYEKL. There are 15 residues in the CDR3. The CDR3 sequence: CASSQGDRGNTEAFF. The CDR3 coding sequence is TGCGCCAGCAGCCAGGGAGACAGGGGCAACACTGAAGCTTTCTTT.

This sequence joins TRBV6-5 and TRBJ2-7, with a weak D call TRBD2 (5 bases). Trimming took 2 bases from V and 2 from J, leaving 10 bases between them. The CDR3 runs 14 residues. The germline CDR1 and CDR2 sequences are MNHEY and SVGAGI. In DNA form, the CDR3 reads TGTGCCAGCAGTTACCCGGGGAAACCCTACGAGCAGTACTTC. It is translated as CASSYPGKPYEQYF.

The chain is built from TRBV19 and TRBJ1-1; the D gene is possibly TRBD1 (5 bases). In germline, CDR1 is LNHDA, CDR2 SQIVND (reference sequence). Trimming pared 5 bases from V and 6 bases from J, leaving 10 bases between. This CDR3 spans 12 amino acids. In DNA form, the CDR3 reads TGTGCCAGTAGTCGGGACTCTCCTGAAGCTTTCTTT. It codes for CASSRDSPEAFF.

The V call is TRBV15, the J call TRBJ1-5, with D perhaps TRBD1 (6 bases). The CDR3 sequence is 15 residues long. Trimming stripped 5 bases from V and 2 bases from J, with 13 bases between. CDR1 is LNHNV and CDR2 is YYDKDF in the germline V gene (reference sequence). In DNA, the CDR3 is TGTGCCACCAGCTCTACAGGGTTTGGCAATCAGCCCCAGCATTTT. Translated, it gives CATSSTGFGNQPQHF.

The chain has TRBV6-2 or TRBV6-3 and TRBJ2-1; 9 bases agree with TRBD2. Trimming cost V 6 bases and J 9 bases; bases outside gene matches: 6. Germline CDR1 is MNHEY and CDR2 is SVGEGT. The CDR3 loop spans 13 amino acids. CDR3 residues: CASSASGVGEQFF. In DNA form, the CDR3 reads TGTGCCAGCAGCGCTAGCGGGGTAGGTGAGCAGTTCTTC.

The chain couples TRBV6-2 or TRBV6-3 to TRBJ1-1; D is perhaps TRBD1 (5 bases). The CDR3 contains 17 residues. Trimming stripped 0 bases from V and 3 bases from J, with 17 bases between. Germline V CDR1 and CDR2: MNHEY, SVGEGT. CDR3 nucleotide sequence: TGTGCCAGCAGTTACTCGACAGAACCTGAAAATTACACTGAAGCTTTCTTT. Its translation: CASSYSTEPENYTEAFF.

This chain joins TRBV21-1 and TRBJ1-4; the D call in the table, TRBD1, was not verified against the DNA. TRBV21-1 is a pseudogene. The CDR3 runs 13 residues. The chain's CDR3 is CATEGQGREKLFF. CDR3 DNA sequence: TGTGCCACCGAAGGACAGGGGCGGGAAAAACTGTTTTTT.

The rearrangement joins TRBV5-1 to TRBJ2-6; the D is unclear. V lost 0 bases, J lost 5 bases, and 9 bases lay in between. Germline assignment: CDR1 SGHRS and CDR2 YFSETQ. CDR3 length equals 15 residues. The CDR3, as DNA: TGCGCCAGCAGCTTGGCGGGTGGTAGGGCCAACGTCCTGACTTTC. This translates into CASSLAGGRANVLTF.

The J gene is TRBJ2-3, the V gene TRBV6-1, with TRBD2 identical over 9 bases. Germline assignment: CDR1 MNHNS and CDR2 SASEGT. This CDR3 has 17 amino acids. The J segment lost 1 base and the V segment lost 4 bases, leaving 9 bases of the junction unmatched. The CDR3 DNA reads as TGTGCCAGCAGTGGGGCGGGAGGGTCTGGTGGCACAGATACGCAGTATTTT. Residues: CASSGAGGSGGTDTQYF.

The gene calls are TRBV5-4 and TRBJ1-1; TRBD1 agrees at 7 bases. The ends lost 4 bases at V and 4 bases at J; junction bases unmatched: 10. Germline CDR1 reads SGHNT; CDR2 reads YYREEE (reference sequence). The CDR3 sequence is 15 residues long. The chain's CDR3 is CASSPGEGAVTEAFF. The CDR3 DNA sequence: TGTGCCAGCAGCCCTGGAGAGGGGGCGGTCACTGAAGCTTTCTTT. Combining the CDR3 with reference TRBV5-4 and TRBJ1-1 gives the whole variable domain ETGVTQSPTHLIKTRGQQVTLRCSSQSGHNTVSWYQQALGQGPQFIFQYYREEENGRGNFPPRFSGLQFPNYSSELNVNALELDDSALYLCASSPGEGAVTEAFFGQGTRLTVV.

J is TRBJ2-3 and V is TRBV9; 11 nucleotides agree with TRBD2. This CDR3 comprises 17 residues. J lost 3 bases, V lost 3 bases, and 9 bases had no gene match. CDR1 and CDR2 from the germline V gene are SGDLS and YYNGEE. The CDR3 DNA sequence: TGTGCCAGCAGCGACAACCTACTAGCGGGAGTGACAGATACGCAGTATTTT. It translates to CASSDNLLAGVTDTQYF.

V gene TRBV13 combines with J gene TRBJ2-3; a weak D match, TRBD1 (6 bases). The CDR3 extends over 17 amino acids. Between the trimmed V and J ends, which lost 2 bases and 0 bases, there was a span of 15 bases. The V gene's germline CDR1 is PRHDT and CDR2 FYEKMQ (reference sequence). This CDR3 reads CASSLRQEMTSTDTQYF. The CDR3 DNA sequence: TGTGCCAGCAGCTTAAGACAGGAGATGACAAGCACAGATACGCAGTATTTT.

This chain joins TRBV6-5 and TRBJ1-2, with 9 bases matching TRBD1. V lost 0 bases to trimming and J lost 8 bases; unmatched junction nucleotides: 7. Germline V gene data show CDR1 as MNHEY and CDR2 as SVGAGI. This CDR3 is built from 15 residues. CDR3 amino acids: CASSYSPTGGGGYTF. As DNA, the CDR3 is TGTGCCAGCAGTTACTCCCCTACAGGGGGCGGCGGCTACACCTTC.

The J gene is TRBJ2-5, the V gene TRBV4-1; 10 bases align to TRBD2. The V gene's germline CDR1 is MGHRA and CDR2 YSYEKL. The CDR3 runs to 16 residues. The J segment lost 2 bases and the V segment lost 2 bases, leaving 5 bases of the junction unmatched. In nucleotides, the CDR3 is TGCGCCAGCAGCCAACTCACTAGCGGGGCTCAAGAGACCCAGTACTTC. Translating gives CASSQLTSGAQETQYF.

This chain uses TRBV7-8 with TRBJ1-1; no definite D call. This CDR3 is 14 amino acids long. Germline V CDR1 and CDR2: SGHVS, FQNEAQ. Trimming took off 5 bases at V and 4 bases at J, with 14 bases between the two ends. The CDR3 nucleotides are TGTGCCAGCAGCCGGAGGTTAACCCCCACTGAAGCTTTCTTT. Residues: CASSRRLTPTEAFF.

This chain links TRBV5-6 with TRBJ2-5, with a possible D match to TRBD1 (5 bases). The germline V gene has CDR1 SGHDT and CDR2 YYEEEE. The CDR3 spans 12 residues. The V and J ends lost 0 bases and 7 bases respectively, with 7 bases between them. The CDR3 region has the DNA TGTGCCAGCAGCTTGGCCCAGGGGACCCAGTACTTC. Protein product: CASSLAQGTQYF.

The V gene is TRBV4-3, the J gene TRBJ2-7, with TRBD1 matching over 11 bases. The CDR3 spans 16 residues. The trim removed 1 base at V and 3 bases at J, leaving 5 bases unmatched. The germline CDR1 and CDR2 sequences are LGHNA and YSLEER. CDR3 amino acids: CASSQGWDRGVYEQYF. In DNA, the CDR3 is TGCGCCAGCAGCCAAGGATGGGACAGGGGGGTCTACGAGCAGTACTTC.

CDR3 protein: CASSQVVAATDTQYF. The DNA of the CDR3 is TGCGCCAGCAGCCAAGTAGTAGCGGCCACAGATACGCAGTATTTT. The gene calls are TRBV4-3 and TRBJ2-3, with D possibly TRBD2 on 6 matching bases. Between the trimmed V and J ends, which lost 1 base and 2 bases, there was a span of 10 bases. CDR3 length: 15 residues. Germline V CDR1 and CDR2: LGHNA, YSLEER.

Comment on this clone: Other nucleotide sequences from this sample produce the same CDR3. The chain couples TRBV6-5 to TRBJ2-7; 7 bases match TRBD2. Germline assignment: CDR1 MNHEY and CDR2 SVGAGI. With V trimmed by 6 bases and J by 7 bases, 9 bases remained unmatched. The CDR3 totals 13 residues. The CDR3 coding sequence is TGTGCCAGCAGGCGGGCGGGGGATAGGGAGCAGTACTTC. Its protein is CASRRAGDREQYF.

CDR3 coding DNA: TGTGCCAGCAGCGTGACCCAGGCGGGGGAGCTGTTTTTT. It codes for CASSVTQAGELFF. This chain connects TRBV9 to TRBJ2-2; D remains ambiguous. This CDR3 contains 13 residues. V was trimmed by 2 bases and J by 8 bases, leaving 10 bases between them. Germline CDR1 and CDR2: SGDLS and YYNGEE.

For the CDR3, the DNA is TGTGCCAGCAGCCTTACTACGAAGGGGGCGAACACTGAAGCTTTCTTT. Protein sequence: CASSLTTKGANTEAFF. This chain uses TRBV28 with TRBJ1-1, with 7 nucleotides matching TRBD1. V lost 6 bases and J lost 1; bases outside the gene matches: 11. Germline lookup yields CDR1 MDHEN and CDR2 SYDVKM. This CDR3 region has 16 residues.

This clone was seen only once. CDR3: CASSLTSGTVTNYGYTF. The CDR3 bases are TGCGCCAGCAGCCTTACTTCCGGGACAGTCACTAACTATGGCTACACCTTC. The chain is built from TRBV4-1 and TRBJ1-2; TRBD1 aligns across 7 bases. After removal of 4 bases from V and 0 bases from J, the junction contained 11 bases not matched to a gene. The germline V gene has CDR1 MGHRA and CDR2 YSYEKL. The length of the CDR3 is 17 residues.

The chain combines TRBV5-4 with TRBJ1-2, with 7 bases identical to TRBD1. Germline CDR1 SGHNT, CDR2 YYREEE (reference sequence). V trimming: 4 bases; J trimming: 1 base; junction bases outside the gene matches: 16. The CDR3 loop spans 18 amino acids. The CDR3 protein is CASSPGGGPGAFNYGYTF. Written as DNA, the CDR3 is TGTGCCAGCAGCCCGGGAGGGGGCCCCGGGGCTTTTAACTATGGCTACACCTTC. Based on the CDR3 plus reference TRBV5-4 and TRBJ1-2, the full variable domain is ETGVTQSPTHLIKTRGQQVTLRCSSQSGHNTVSWYQQALGQGPQFIFQYYREEENGRGNFPPRFSGLQFPNYSSELNVNALELDDSALYLCASSPGGGPGAFNYGYTFGSGTRLTVV.

In its sample, this clone was seen once. CDR3: CASSQGQGAVPLQETQYF. The CDR3 DNA sequence: TGTGCCAGCAGCCAGGGACAGGGGGCTGTACCGCTCCAAGAGACCCAGTACTTC. The V gene is TRBV7-8, the J gene TRBJ2-5; 12 bases align to TRBD1. Per the germline V gene, CDR1 is SGHVS and CDR2 is FQNEAQ. V lost 5 bases, J lost 1 base, and 11 bases stayed unmatched. The CDR3 contains 18 residues.

This sequence joins TRBV12-3 or TRBV12-4 and TRBJ2-7, with D perhaps matching TRBD2 (6 bases). This CDR3 spans 12 amino acids. V shed 4 bases and J shed 3 bases, with 7 bases lying between them. In nucleotides, the CDR3 is TGTGCCAGCAGTTCGGGGGTCTACGAGCAGTACTTC. Its translation is CASSSGVYEQYF.

This chain connects TRBV28 to TRBJ2-2, with a weak D call TRBD1 (5 bases). Trimming removed 6 bases at V and 4 bases at J, with 18 bases between. Germline assignment: CDR1 MDHEN and CDR2 SYDVKM. The CDR3 has 16 residues. CDR3 in DNA: TGTGCCAGCAGCCTAACCGGGCAGGGAAGCACCGGGGAGCTGTTTTTT. This sequence encodes CASSLTGQGSTGELFF.

The chain joins TRBV7-8 to TRBJ2-7; the D is unclear. Trimming pared 1 base from V and 5 bases from J, leaving 9 bases between. CDR1 is SGHVS, CDR2 FQNEAQ, per germline. The CDR3 consists of 13 residues. CDR3 nucleotides: TGTGCCAGCAGCTTAGATTCCCACAACGAGCAGTACTTC. Translating it yields CASSLDSHNEQYF.

This clone was counted once. The V and J genes are TRBV27 and TRBJ1-3; D may be TRBD1 (6 bases). The germline V gene encodes CDR1 MNHEY and CDR2 SMNVEV (reference sequence). Trimming stripped 2 bases from V and 1 base from J, with 6 bases between. There are 14 residues in the CDR3. This CDR3 reads CASSLTGSGNTIYF. CDR3 DNA: TGTGCCAGCAGTTTAACAGGGTCTGGAAACACCATATATTTT.

The chain combines TRBV28 with TRBJ1-1, with 7 bases matching TRBD1. V was clipped by 7 bases and J by 6 bases; unmatched bases: 8. The CDR3 is made up of 13 amino acids. CDR1 and CDR2 (germline): MDHEN, SYDVKM. Written as DNA, the CDR3 is TGTGCCAGCAAACCGACAGGGTTGGCTGAAGCTTTCTTT. Translated: CASKPTGLAEAFF. The variable domain in full, completed from reference TRBV28 and TRBJ1-1, reads DVKVTQSSRYLVKRTGEKVFLECVQDMDHENMFWYRQDPGLGLRLIYFSYDVKMKEKGDIPEGYSVSREKKERFSLILESASTNQTSMYLCASKPTGLAEAFFGQGTRLTVV.

The sample holds one count of this clone. This chain connects TRBV10-3 to TRBJ2-1, with TRBD2 identical over 10 bases. V dropped 4 bases and J dropped 8; count of bases not matched to a gene: 5. Germline V gene data show CDR1 as ENHRY and CDR2 as SYGVKD. The CDR3 contains 14 residues. CDR3: CAISALAGEYEQFF. Written as DNA, the CDR3 is TGTGCCATCAGTGCTCTAGCGGGAGAATATGAGCAGTTCTTC.